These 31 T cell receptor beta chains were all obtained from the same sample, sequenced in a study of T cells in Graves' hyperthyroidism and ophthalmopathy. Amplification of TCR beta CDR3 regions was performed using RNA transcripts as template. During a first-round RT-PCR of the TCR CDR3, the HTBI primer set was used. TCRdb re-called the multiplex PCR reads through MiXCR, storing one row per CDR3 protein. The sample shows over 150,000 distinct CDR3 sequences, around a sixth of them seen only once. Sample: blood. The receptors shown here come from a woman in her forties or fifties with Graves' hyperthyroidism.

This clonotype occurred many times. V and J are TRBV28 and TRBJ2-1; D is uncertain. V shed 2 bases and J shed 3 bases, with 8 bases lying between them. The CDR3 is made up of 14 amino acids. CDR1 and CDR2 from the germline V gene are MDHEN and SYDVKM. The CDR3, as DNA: TGTGCCAGCAGTTTACAACAACTCTACAATGAGCAGTTCTTC. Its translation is CASSLQQLYNEQFF.

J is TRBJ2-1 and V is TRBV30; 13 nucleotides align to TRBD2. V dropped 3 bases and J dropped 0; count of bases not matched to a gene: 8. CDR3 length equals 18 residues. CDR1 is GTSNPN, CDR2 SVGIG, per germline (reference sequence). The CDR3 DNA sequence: TGTGCCTGGAGAGCGACTAGCGGGAGGCCGAGCTCCTACAATGAGCAGTTCTTC. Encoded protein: CAWRATSGRPSSYNEQFF. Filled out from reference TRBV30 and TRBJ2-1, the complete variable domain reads SQTIHQWPATLVQPVGSPLSLECTVEGTSNPNLYWYRQAAGRGLQLLFYSVGIGQISSEVPQNLSASRPQDRQFILSSKKLLLSDSGFYLCAWRATSGRPSSYNEQFFGPGTRLTVL.

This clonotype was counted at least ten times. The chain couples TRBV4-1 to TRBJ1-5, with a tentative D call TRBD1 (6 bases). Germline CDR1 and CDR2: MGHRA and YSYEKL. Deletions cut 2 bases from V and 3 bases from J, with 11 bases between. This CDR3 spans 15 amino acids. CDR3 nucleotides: TGCGCCAGCAGCCAAAAAGGGGACAACAATCAGCCCCAGCATTTT. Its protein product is CASSQKGDNNQPQHF.

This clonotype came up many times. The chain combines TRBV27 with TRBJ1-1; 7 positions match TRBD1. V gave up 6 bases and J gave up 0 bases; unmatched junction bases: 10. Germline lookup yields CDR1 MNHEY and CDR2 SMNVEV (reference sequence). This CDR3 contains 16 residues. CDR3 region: CASRTYDRDVNTEAFF. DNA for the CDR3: TGTGCCAGCAGAACGTACGACAGGGACGTGAACACTGAAGCTTTCTTT.

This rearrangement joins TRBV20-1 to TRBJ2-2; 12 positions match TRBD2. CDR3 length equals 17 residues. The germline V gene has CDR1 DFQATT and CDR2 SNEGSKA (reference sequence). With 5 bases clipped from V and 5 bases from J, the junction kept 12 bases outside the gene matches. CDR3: CSASKRASGRGTGELFF. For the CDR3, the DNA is TGCAGTGCTTCAAAAAGGGCTAGCGGGAGGGGAACCGGGGAGCTGTTTTTT.

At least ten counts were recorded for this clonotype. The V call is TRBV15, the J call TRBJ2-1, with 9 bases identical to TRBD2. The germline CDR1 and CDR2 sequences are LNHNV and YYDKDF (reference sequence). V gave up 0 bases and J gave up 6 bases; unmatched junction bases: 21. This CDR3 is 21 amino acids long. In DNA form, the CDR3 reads TGTGCCACCAGCAGAGATTCGAACCAGGGTTTCGGCGGGAGGGCCCGCAATGAGCAGTTCTTC. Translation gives CATSRDSNQGFGGRARNEQFF. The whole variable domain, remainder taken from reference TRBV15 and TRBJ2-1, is DAMVIQNPRYQVTQFGKPVTLSCSQTLNHNVMYWYQQKSSQAPKLLFHYYDKDFNNEADTPDNFQSRRPNTSFCFLDIRSPGLGDTAMYLCATSRDSNQGFGGRARNEQFFGPGTRLTVL.

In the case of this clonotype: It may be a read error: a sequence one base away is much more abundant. CDR3 nucleotide sequence: TGTGCCAGCAGCTTAGTGGCGGATACTAGCCGCGATGAGCAGTTCTTC. Translated, it gives CASSLVADTSRDEQFF. The gene calls are TRBV7-8 and TRBJ2-1; the D gene is possibly TRBD2 (6 bases). Germline V gene data show CDR1 as SGHVS and CDR2 as FQNEAQ. The CDR3 covers 16 residues. Trimming cost V 1 base and J 8 bases, with 18 bases left between them.

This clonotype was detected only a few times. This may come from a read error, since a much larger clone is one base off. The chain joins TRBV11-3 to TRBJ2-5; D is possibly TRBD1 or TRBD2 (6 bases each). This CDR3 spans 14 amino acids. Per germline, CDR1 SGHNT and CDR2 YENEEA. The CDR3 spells CASSLVGGVEIQYF. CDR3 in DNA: TGTGCCAGCAGCTTGGTGGGGGGCGTAGAGATCCAGTACTTC. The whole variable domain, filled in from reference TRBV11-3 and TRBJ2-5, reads EAGVVQSPRYKIIEKKQPVAFWCNPISGHNTLYWYLQNLGQGPELLIRYENEEAVDDSQLPKDRFSAERLKGVDSTLKIQPAELGDSAVYLCASSLVGGVEIQYFGPGTRLLVL.

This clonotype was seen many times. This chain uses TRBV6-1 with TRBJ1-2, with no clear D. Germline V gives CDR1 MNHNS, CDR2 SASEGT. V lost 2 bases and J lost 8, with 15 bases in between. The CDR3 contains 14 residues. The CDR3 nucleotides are TGTGCCAGCAGTGAAAGCCGAGGGCCGCGGGGCTACACCTTC. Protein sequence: CASSESRGPRGYTF.

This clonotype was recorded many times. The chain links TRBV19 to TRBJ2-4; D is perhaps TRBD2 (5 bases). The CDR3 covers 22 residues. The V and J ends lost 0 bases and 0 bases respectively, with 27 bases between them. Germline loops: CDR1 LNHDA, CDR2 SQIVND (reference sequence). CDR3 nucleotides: TGTGCCAGTAGTATAGATCTCAAGCGGCGCGGCACTGACTTTCTAGCCAAAAACATTCAGTACTTC. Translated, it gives CASSIDLKRRGTDFLAKNIQYF.

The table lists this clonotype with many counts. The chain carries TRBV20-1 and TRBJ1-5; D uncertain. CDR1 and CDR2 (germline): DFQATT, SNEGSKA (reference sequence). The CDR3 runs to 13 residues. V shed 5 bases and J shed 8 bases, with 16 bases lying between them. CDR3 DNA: TGCAGTGCTTGGGTAGAGCCAGAAAAGCCCCAGCATTTT. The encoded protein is CSAWVEPEKPQHF.

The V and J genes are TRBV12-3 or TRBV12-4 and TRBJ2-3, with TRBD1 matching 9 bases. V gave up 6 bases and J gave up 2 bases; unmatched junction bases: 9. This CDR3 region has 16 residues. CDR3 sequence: CASSPRGQGNTDTQYF. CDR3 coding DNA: TGTGCCAGCAGCCCCCGCGGACAGGGGAACACAGATACGCAGTATTTT.

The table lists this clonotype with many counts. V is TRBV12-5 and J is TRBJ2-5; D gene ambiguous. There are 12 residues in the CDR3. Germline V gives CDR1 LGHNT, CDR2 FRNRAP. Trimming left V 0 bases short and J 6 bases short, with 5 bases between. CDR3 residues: CASGLVTQTQYF. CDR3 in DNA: TGTGCTAGTGGTTTGGTAACACAGACCCAGTACTTC. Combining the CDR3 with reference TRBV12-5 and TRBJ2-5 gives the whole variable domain DARVTQTPRHKVTEMGQEVTMRCQPILGHNTVFWYRQTMMQGLELLAYFRNRAPLDDSGMPKDRFSAEMPDATLATLKIQPSEPRDSAVYFCASGLVTQTQYFGPGTRLLVL.

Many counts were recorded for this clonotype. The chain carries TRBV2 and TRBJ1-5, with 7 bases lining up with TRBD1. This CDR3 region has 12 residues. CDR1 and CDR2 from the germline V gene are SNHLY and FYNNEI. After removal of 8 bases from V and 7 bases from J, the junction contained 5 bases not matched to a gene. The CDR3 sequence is CASRQGGQPQHF. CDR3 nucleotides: TGTGCCAGCCGACAGGGAGGCCAGCCCCAGCATTTT.

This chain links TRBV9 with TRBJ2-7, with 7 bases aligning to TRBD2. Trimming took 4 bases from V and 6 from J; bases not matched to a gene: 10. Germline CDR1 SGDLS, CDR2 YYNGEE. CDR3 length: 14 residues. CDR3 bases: TGTGCCAGCAGCCCCCTAGGGCGGGAGAGCGAGCAGTACTTC. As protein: CASSPLGRESEQYF.

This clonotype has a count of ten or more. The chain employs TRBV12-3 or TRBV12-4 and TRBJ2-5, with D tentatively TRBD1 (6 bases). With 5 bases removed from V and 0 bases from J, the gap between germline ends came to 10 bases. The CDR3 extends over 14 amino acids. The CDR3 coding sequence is TGTGCCAGCAGTCTCGGGACAAACCAAGAGACCCAGTACTTC. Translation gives CASSLGTNQETQYF.

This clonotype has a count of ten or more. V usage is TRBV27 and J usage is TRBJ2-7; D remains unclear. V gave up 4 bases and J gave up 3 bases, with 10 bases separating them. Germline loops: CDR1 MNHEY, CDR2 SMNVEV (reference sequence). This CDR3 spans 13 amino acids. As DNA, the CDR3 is TGTGCCAGCAGTTACGGGTCTTACTACGAGCAGTACTTC. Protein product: CASSYGSYYEQYF.

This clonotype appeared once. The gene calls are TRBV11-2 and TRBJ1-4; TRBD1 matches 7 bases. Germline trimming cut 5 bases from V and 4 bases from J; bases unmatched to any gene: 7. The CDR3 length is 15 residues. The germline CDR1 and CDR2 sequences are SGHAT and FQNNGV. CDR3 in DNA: TGTGCCAGCAGCACCCGACAGGGCCTTAATGAAAAACTGTTTTTT. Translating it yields CASSTRQGLNEKLFF.

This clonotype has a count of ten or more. Here the CDR3 DNA reads TGTGCCACCAGTGAGACCCCAAGCACTAGCGGGCGACACCCCTACAATGAGCAGTTCTTC. Amino acid sequence: CATSETPSTSGRHPYNEQFF. The gene calls are TRBV24-1 and TRBJ2-1; the match to TRBD2 covers 9 bases. V shed 4 bases and J 2 bases; nucleotides not matched to a gene: 17. CDR1 KGHDR and CDR2 SFDVKD come from the germline V gene. This CDR3 contains 20 residues.

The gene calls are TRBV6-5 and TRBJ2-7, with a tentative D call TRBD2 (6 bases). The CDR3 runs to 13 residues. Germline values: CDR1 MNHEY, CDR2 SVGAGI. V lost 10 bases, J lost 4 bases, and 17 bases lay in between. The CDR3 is CAMAGGMGYEQYF. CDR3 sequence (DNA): TGTGCCATGGCTGGCGGGATGGGATACGAGCAGTACTTC.

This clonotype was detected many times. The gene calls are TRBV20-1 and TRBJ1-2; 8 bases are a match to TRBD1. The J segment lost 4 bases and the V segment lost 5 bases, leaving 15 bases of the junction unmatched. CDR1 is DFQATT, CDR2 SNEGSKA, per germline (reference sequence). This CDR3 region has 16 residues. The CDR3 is CSAPRDRTAKGYGYTF. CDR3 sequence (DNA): TGCAGTGCTCCAAGGGACAGGACGGCAAAGGGCTATGGCTACACCTTC.

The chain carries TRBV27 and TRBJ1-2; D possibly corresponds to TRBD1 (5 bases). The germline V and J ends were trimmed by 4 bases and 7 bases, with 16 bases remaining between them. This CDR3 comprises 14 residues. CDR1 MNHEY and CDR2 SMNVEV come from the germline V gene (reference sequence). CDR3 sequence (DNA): TGTGCCAGCAGTTCGCCATGGCAGGGCCGTGGCTACACCTTC. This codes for CASSSPWQGRGYTF.

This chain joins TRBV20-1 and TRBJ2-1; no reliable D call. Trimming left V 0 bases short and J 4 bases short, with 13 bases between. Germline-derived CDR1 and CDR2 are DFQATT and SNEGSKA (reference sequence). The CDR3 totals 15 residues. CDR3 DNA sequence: TGCAGTGCTAGAGATTTGGACCGCGCGTACAATGAGCAGTTCTTC. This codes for CSARDLDRAYNEQFF.

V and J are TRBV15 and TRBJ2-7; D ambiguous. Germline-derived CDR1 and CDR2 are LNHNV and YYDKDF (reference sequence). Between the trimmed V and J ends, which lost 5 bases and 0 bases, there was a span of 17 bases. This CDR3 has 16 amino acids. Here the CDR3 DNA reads TGTGCCACCAGCGACCGGGCGTCATCCCCCTCCTACGAGCAGTACTTC. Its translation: CATSDRASSPSYEQYF.

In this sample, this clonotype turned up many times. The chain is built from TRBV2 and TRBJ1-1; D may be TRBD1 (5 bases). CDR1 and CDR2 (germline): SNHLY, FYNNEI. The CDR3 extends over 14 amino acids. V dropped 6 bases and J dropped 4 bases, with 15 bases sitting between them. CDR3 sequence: CASSLGGVITEAFF. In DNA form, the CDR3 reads TGTGCCAGCAGCCTCGGGGGTGTGATCACTGAAGCTTTCTTT.

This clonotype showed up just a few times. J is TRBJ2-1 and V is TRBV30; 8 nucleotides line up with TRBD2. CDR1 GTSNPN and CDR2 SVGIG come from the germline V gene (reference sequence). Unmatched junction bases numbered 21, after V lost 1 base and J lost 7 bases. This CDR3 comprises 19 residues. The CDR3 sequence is CAWSAHLLPSGGPGNEQFF. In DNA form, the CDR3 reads TGTGCCTGGAGTGCTCACCTGCTTCCCTCGGGAGGGCCTGGAAATGAGCAGTTCTTC.

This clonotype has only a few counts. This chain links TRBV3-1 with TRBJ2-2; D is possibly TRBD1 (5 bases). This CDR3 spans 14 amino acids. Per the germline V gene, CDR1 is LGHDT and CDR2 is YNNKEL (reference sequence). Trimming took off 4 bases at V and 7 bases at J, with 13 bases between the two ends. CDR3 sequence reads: CASSPPGSVGELFF. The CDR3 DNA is TGTGCCAGCAGCCCCCCAGGGTCCGTCGGGGAGCTGTTTTTT.

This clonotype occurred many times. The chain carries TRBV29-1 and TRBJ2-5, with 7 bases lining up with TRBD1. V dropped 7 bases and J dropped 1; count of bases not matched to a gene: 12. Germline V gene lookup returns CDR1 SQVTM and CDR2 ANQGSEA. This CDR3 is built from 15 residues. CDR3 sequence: CSASTRQGFQETQYF. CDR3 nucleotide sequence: TGCAGCGCTTCCACAAGACAGGGATTCCAAGAGACCCAGTACTTC.

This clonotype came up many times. In DNA, the CDR3 is TGTGCCAGCAGCTTAGATGGCAGCGACTTGCAGTTTTATGGCTACACCTTC. As protein: CASSLDGSDLQFYGYTF. V is TRBV7-8 and J is TRBJ1-2; D unclear. CDR1 and CDR2 from the germline V gene are SGHVS and FQNEAQ. V lost 1 base and J 5 bases, leaving 20 bases between the germline ends. This CDR3 comprises 17 residues.

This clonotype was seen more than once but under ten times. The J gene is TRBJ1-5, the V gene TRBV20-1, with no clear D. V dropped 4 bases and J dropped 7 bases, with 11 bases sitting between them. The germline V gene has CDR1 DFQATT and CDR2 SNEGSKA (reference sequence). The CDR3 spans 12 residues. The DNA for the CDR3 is TGCAGTGCTAATAGGGTAGACCAGCCCCAGCATTTT. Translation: CSANRVDQPQHF.

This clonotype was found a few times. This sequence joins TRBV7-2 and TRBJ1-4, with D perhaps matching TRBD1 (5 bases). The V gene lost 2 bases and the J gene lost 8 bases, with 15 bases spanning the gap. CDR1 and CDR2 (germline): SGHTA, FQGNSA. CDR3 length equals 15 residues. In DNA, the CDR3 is TGTGCCAGCAGCTTAAGGGGCAGGGAGGAGGAAAAACTGTTTTTT. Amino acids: CASSLRGREEEKLFF.